These 27 T cell receptor beta chains share one sample of origin, sequenced in a study of cytomegalovirus exposure and HLA in healthy donors. Generated by immunoSEQ multiplex PCR, the TCRdb table keeps only in-frame clones and is missing some. The data show about 83,000 clones, approximately 96% seen once. The sequencing input was PBMCs. These receptors were collected from a young woman in good health and CMV-seronegative.

The CDR3 reads CASRTGGTEAFF. The CDR3 nucleotides are TGTGCCAGCAGGACAGGGGGCACTGAAGCTTTCTTT. The gene calls are TRBV27 and TRBJ1-1; 9 bases are shared with TRBD1. The CDR3 spans 12 residues. The germline gives CDR1 MNHEY, CDR2 SMNVEV (reference sequence). The V segment lost 6 bases and the J segment 4 bases; nucleotides outside the gene matches: 0.

V is TRBV6-5 and J is TRBJ2-7; 8 nucleotides match TRBD2. J was trimmed by 4 bases and V by 2 bases; bases with no gene match: 4. CDR1 and CDR2 from the germline V gene are MNHEY and SVGAGI. The CDR3 length is 14 residues. As DNA, the CDR3 is TGTGCCAGCAGTTACGGGACTAGACGGTACGAGCAGTACTTC. This codes for CASSYGTRRYEQYF.

V gene TRBV5-1 combines with J gene TRBJ2-3, with 11 bases aligning to TRBD2. This CDR3 has 15 amino acids. The V gene end was trimmed by 4 bases and the J gene end by 8 bases; junction bases not matched to a gene: 9. Germline values: CDR1 SGHRS, CDR2 YFSETQ. CDR3 nucleotide sequence: TGCGCCAGCAGCCGGGTAGCGGGAGGGACGGGTACGCAGTATTTT. It specifies CASSRVAGGTGTQYF.

Turning to this clone: One junction end does not reproduce the germline sequence, and a read error may be involved. The chain recombines TRBV29-1 with TRBJ2-1, with TRBD2 matching over 7 bases. The CDR3 length is 16 residues. Germline-derived CDR1 and CDR2 are SQVTM and ANQGSEA. The CDR3 is CSVEDMGGYPYNEQFF. For the CDR3, the DNA is TGCAGCGTAGAAGATATGGGGGGGTACCCCTACAATGAGCAGTTCTTC.

The chain recombines TRBV6-5 with TRBJ2-5; possibly TRBD2 for D (6 bases). This CDR3 spans 12 amino acids. Germline CDR1 is MNHEY and CDR2 is SVGAGI. Trimming removed 7 bases from V and 5 bases from J, with 11 bases in between. The CDR3 sequence is CASIVGGETQYF. In nucleotides, the CDR3 is TGTGCCAGCATAGTGGGGGGTGAGACCCAGTACTTC.

The chain joins TRBV7-2 to TRBJ2-7, with D possibly TRBD1 on 5 matching bases. With 5 bases removed from V and 2 bases from J, the gap between germline ends came to 10 bases. The CDR3 is 13 amino acids. CDR1 SGHTA and CDR2 FQGNSA come from the germline V gene. The CDR3, as DNA: TGTGCCAGCAGCGTCCAGGGTGCCTACGAGCAGTACTTC. It yields the protein CASSVQGAYEQYF.

CDR3 in DNA: TGTGCCAGCAGTCTCTCAGGGAACACTGAAGCTTTCTTT. This codes for CASSLSGNTEAFF. The genes are TRBV7-9 and TRBJ1-1; D is uncertain. V lost 6 bases to trimming and J lost 1 base, with 9 bases between them. The CDR3 runs 13 residues. The germline V gene encodes CDR1 SEHNR and CDR2 FQNEAQ (reference sequence).

This chain joins TRBV7-8 and TRBJ2-3; TRBD2 matches at 15 bases. Germline loops: CDR1 SGHVS, CDR2 FQNEAQ. The CDR3 length is 18 residues. V lost 6 bases and J lost 5; bases outside the gene matches: 12. This chain's CDR3 is CASRSRRPGLAGGDTQYF. DNA for the CDR3: TGTGCCAGCAGAAGTAGACGTCCGGGACTAGCGGGAGGAGATACGCAGTATTTT.

The chain links TRBV11-2 to TRBJ1-2; D remains unclear. CDR3 length: 15 amino acids. Germline V gene data show CDR1 as SGHAT and CDR2 as FQNNGV. The ends were cut back, 3 bases at V and 4 bases at J, with 15 bases in the middle. CDR3 coding DNA: TGTGCCAGCAGCTTTACCTCCGGGATGTCCTATGGCTACACCTTC. Translated, it gives CASSFTSGMSYGYTF.

The rearrangement uses TRBV6-6 and TRBJ1-3; perhaps TRBD1 as D (5 bases). The V and J ends lost 6 bases and 2 bases respectively, with 11 bases between them. The CDR3 loop spans 14 amino acids. The germline CDR1 and CDR2 sequences are MNHNY and SVGAGI (reference sequence). This CDR3 reads CASRPPGTGNTIYF. CDR3 nucleotide sequence: TGTGCCAGCAGACCCCCAGGGACTGGAAACACCATATATTTT.

V and J are TRBV14 and TRBJ1-2; 11 bases map to TRBD1. Per germline, CDR1 SGHDN and CDR2 FVKESK. After removal of 4 bases from V and 4 bases from J, the junction contained 2 bases not matched to a gene. The CDR3 runs 14 residues. The CDR3 loop is CASSRGTGGYGYTF. The CDR3 DNA sequence: TGTGCCAGCAGCCGCGGGACAGGGGGCTATGGCTACACCTTC. Drawing the rest from reference TRBV14 and TRBJ1-2, the complete variable domain is EAGVTQFPSHSVIEKGQTVTLRCDPISGHDNLYWYRRVMGKEIKFLLHFVKESKQDESGMPNNRFLAERTGGTYSTLKVQPAELEDSGVYFCASSRGTGGYGYTFGSGTRLTVV.

The rearrangement joins TRBV4-1 to TRBJ2-7; a weak D match, TRBD2 (5 bases). There are 13 residues in the CDR3. Germline values: CDR1 MGHRA, CDR2 YSYEKL. Trimming shortened V by 1 base and J by 4 bases, and 8 bases separated the two germline ends. DNA of the CDR3: TGCGCCAGCAGCCAAGTATGGGAGTACGAGCAGTACTTC. This sequence encodes CASSQVWEYEQYF.

The chain couples TRBV28 to TRBJ2-7; TRBD1 aligns across 10 bases. The V gene end was trimmed by 4 bases and the J gene end by 5 bases; junction bases not matched to a gene: 2. The germline V gene encodes CDR1 MDHEN and CDR2 SYDVKM. The CDR3 covers 13 residues. The CDR3 nucleotides read TGTGCCAGCAGTTGGACAGGGGGAAACGAGCAGTACTTC. Its protein is CASSWTGGNEQYF.

For the CDR3, the DNA is TGTGCCAGTAGTATGGACAGGTCGCGAACGGAGACCCAGTACTTC. Translation gives CASSMDRSRTETQYF. The chain carries TRBV19 and TRBJ2-5, with 7 bases fitting TRBD1. Germline assignment: CDR1 LNHDA and CDR2 SQIVND (reference sequence). This CDR3 comprises 15 residues. J lost 5 bases, V lost 3 bases, and 9 bases had no gene match.

The rearrangement links TRBV30 to TRBJ1-1, with D perhaps TRBD1 (6 bases). The V end was cut by 3 bases, the J end by 0 bases, with 23 bases between. CDR3 length: 18 amino acids. The germline V gene encodes CDR1 GTSNPN and CDR2 SVGIG (reference sequence). In DNA, the CDR3 is TGTGCCTGGAGGGTTTGGGGGGGCTCCTTTACTATGAACACTGAAGCTTTCTTT. It codes for CAWRVWGGSFTMNTEAFF.

The CDR3 nucleotides are TGTGCCAGCAGTTTAAGCAGGGGCTCTCGCGAGCAGTACTTC. The encoded protein is CASSLSRGSREQYF. The chain uses TRBV28 and TRBJ2-7, with D tentatively TRBD1 (6 bases). Deletions cut 2 bases from V and 6 bases from J, with 14 bases between. This CDR3 contains 14 residues. Per germline, CDR1 MDHEN and CDR2 SYDVKM. Drawing the rest from reference TRBV28 and TRBJ2-7, the complete variable domain is DVKVTQSSRYLVKRTGEKVFLECVQDMDHENMFWYRQDPGLGLRLIYFSYDVKMKEKGDIPEGYSVSREKKERFSLILESASTNQTSMYLCASSLSRGSREQYFGPGTRLTVT.

The chain uses TRBV7-2 and TRBJ2-5; 13 bases agree with TRBD2. This CDR3 spans 13 amino acids. Germline trimming cut 8 bases from V and 11 bases from J; bases unmatched to any gene: 8. From germline, CDR1 is SGHTA and CDR2 FQGNSA. CDR3 protein: CASGLAGERAQYF. The CDR3 nucleotides are TGTGCCAGCGGACTAGCGGGAGAGCGGGCTCAGTACTTC.

The CDR3 DNA reads as TGTGCCAGCAGCCAGGACACCTTCTATGGCTACACCTTC. Its translation: CASSQDTFYGYTF. The chain joins TRBV7-2 to TRBJ1-2; TRBD1 is a possible D gene (5 bases). Trimming left V 5 bases short and J 4 bases short, with 11 bases between. The CDR3 contains 13 residues. Per germline, CDR1 SGHTA and CDR2 FQGNSA.

The chain recombines TRBV11-2 with TRBJ2-6; TRBD2 matches 7 bases. Germline V gene sequence: CDR1 SGHAT, CDR2 FQNNGV. The length of the CDR3 is 14 residues. The J segment lost 4 bases and the V segment lost 5 bases, leaving 2 bases of the junction unmatched. This CDR3 reads CASSREVGANVLTF. In DNA, the CDR3 is TGTGCCAGCAGCCGGGAGGTCGGGGCCAACGTCCTGACTTTC.

The chain links TRBV7-2 to TRBJ2-7, with TRBD1 matching over 7 bases. V lost 3 bases, J lost 3 bases, and 8 bases stayed unmatched. CDR3 size: 15 residues. In germline, CDR1 is SGHTA, CDR2 FQGNSA. In nucleotides, the CDR3 is TGTGCCAGCAGCTTCCCGGGACAGCTTCTCTACGAGCAGTACTTC. As protein: CASSFPGQLLYEQYF.

The rearrangement joins TRBV7-6 to TRBJ2-1; 8 bases agree with TRBD1. Germline lookup yields CDR1 SGHVS and CDR2 FNYEAQ. J was trimmed by 6 bases and V by 3 bases; bases with no gene match: 1. CDR3 length: 13 residues. The CDR3 spells CASSLGQANEQFF. CDR3 coding DNA: TGTGCCAGCAGCTTGGGACAGGCCAATGAGCAGTTCTTC. The variable domain in full, with the rest retrieved from reference TRBV7-6 and TRBJ2-1, is GAGVSQSPRYKVTKRGQDVALRCDPISGHVSLYWYRQALGQGPEFLTYFNYEAQQDKSGLPNDRFSAERPEGSISTLTIQRTEQRDSAMYRCASSLGQANEQFFGPGTRLTVL.

This sequence joins TRBV6-5 and TRBJ2-7; 7 positions agree with TRBD2. V gave up 3 bases and J gave up 0 bases; unmatched junction bases: 5. The CDR3 length is 15 residues. Per germline, CDR1 MNHEY and CDR2 SVGAGI. The CDR3 loop is CASSYLAEASYEQYF. The CDR3 DNA reads as TGTGCCAGCAGTTATCTAGCGGAGGCCTCCTACGAGCAGTACTTC.

This sequence joins TRBV2 and TRBJ1-5; possible D gene TRBD1, 6 bases. Trimming took 4 bases from V and 4 from J, leaving 8 bases between them. Per germline, CDR1 SNHLY and CDR2 FYNNEI. This CDR3 has 13 residues. The CDR3 nucleotides are TGTGCCAGCAGTGGGGACATGAATCAGCCCCAGCATTTT. Protein: CASSGDMNQPQHF.

The chain combines TRBV5-1 with TRBJ2-1, with D possibly being TRBD2 (5 bases). The CDR3 consists of 15 residues. V lost 2 bases and J 2 bases, leaving 11 bases between the germline ends. In germline, CDR1 is SGHRS, CDR2 YFSETQ. CDR3 in DNA: TGCGCCAGCAGCTTTCAAGCGGTTACCTACAATGAGCAGTTCTTC. Protein sequence: CASSFQAVTYNEQFF.

This sequence joins TRBV9 and TRBJ1-4, with D possibly being TRBD1 (6 bases). V was shortened by 6 bases and J by 5 bases, with 23 bases between the two germline ends. This CDR3 comprises 17 residues. Per the germline V gene, CDR1 is SGDLS and CDR2 is YYNGEE. The CDR3 here is CASTLGDIVPPNEKLFF. In nucleotides, the CDR3 is TGTGCCAGCACCCTGGGGGACATAGTGCCACCCAATGAAAAACTGTTTTTT.

The gene calls are TRBV18 and TRBJ1-3; D is uncertain. V was shortened by 3 bases and J by 0 bases, with 6 bases between the two germline ends. This CDR3 comprises 14 residues. Germline V gene data show CDR1 as KGHSH and CDR2 as LQKENI. DNA of the CDR3: TGTGCCAGCTCACCCGTAGACTCTGGAAACACCATATATTTT. This sequence encodes CASSPVDSGNTIYF.

The chain has TRBV30 and TRBJ1-1; D is undetermined. The CDR3 is 12 amino acids. V lost 5 bases and J lost 1, with 8 bases in between. CDR1 GTSNPN and CDR2 SVGIG come from the germline V gene (reference sequence). The CDR3 region has the DNA TGTGCCTGGCACCGAGGGAACACTGAAGCTTTCTTT. It is translated as CAWHRGNTEAFF.